The clone carrying this T cell receptor beta chain was found many times. The antigen is unknown. The data stem from a study of identical twins. Whole-study findings and limits: The study reached conclusions through statistical analysis that was cross-sectional, not following the same donors. Out-of-frame beta chain sequences displayed weaker excess sharing between twins. Cord blood beta clonotypes present at high abundance carried fewer insertions; no such pattern appeared in memory repertoires.

TCRdb reprocessed the 5' RACE reads via MiXCR and lists one record per CDR3 protein. This sample has approximately 590,000 distinct CDR3 sequences, with 7.5% to 10% found just once. Trimming removed 5 bases from V and 1 base from J; junction bases left unmatched: 7. CDR1 is SGHAT, CDR2 FQNNGV, per germline. This CDR3 spans 17 amino acids. The sample was also linked to a second study, of yellow fever vaccine responses in identical twins. Turning to that study: A vaccine T cell response that seemed partly convergent and partly personalized was reported in twins.

The chain has TRBV11-2 and TRBJ2-2; 10 nucleotides line up with TRBD2. Sequencing was performed on PBMCs. The receptor was derived from a woman under 30 in good health. The CDR3 DNA is TGTGCCAGCAGCCACCGTTCTAGCGGGAGGAACACCGGGGAGCTGTTTTTT. As protein: CASSHRSSGRNTGELFF.